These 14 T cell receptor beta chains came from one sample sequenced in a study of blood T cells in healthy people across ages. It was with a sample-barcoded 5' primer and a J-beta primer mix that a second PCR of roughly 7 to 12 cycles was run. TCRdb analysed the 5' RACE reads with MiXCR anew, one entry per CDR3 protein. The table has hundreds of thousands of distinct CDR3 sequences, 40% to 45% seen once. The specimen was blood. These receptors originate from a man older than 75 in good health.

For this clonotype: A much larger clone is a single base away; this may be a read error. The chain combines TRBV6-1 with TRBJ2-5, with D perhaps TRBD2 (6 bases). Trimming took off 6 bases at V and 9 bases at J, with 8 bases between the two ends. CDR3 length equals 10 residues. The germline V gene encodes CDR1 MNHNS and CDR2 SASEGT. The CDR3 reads CASRWEAQYF. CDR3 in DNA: TGTGCCAGCAGATGGGAGGCCCAGTACTTC.

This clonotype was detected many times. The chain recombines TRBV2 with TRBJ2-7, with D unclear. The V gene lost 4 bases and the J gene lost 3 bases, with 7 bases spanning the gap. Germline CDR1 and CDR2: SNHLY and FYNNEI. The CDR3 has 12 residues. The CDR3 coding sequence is TGTGCCAGCAGTGTGTCCGACTACGAGCAGTACTTC. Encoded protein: CASSVSDYEQYF.

CDR3 sequence reads: CASRRAGTLNEKLFF. The DNA for the CDR3 is TGTGCCAGCAGGAGAGCCGGGACCCTAAATGAAAAACTGTTTTTT. The V and J genes are TRBV12-3 or TRBV12-4 and TRBJ1-4, with D maybe TRBD1 (5 bases). The germline V and J ends were trimmed by 6 bases and 5 bases, with 16 bases remaining between them. There are 15 residues in the CDR3.

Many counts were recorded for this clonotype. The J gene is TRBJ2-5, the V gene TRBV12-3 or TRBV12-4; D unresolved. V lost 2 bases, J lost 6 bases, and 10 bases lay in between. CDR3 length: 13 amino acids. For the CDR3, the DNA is TGTGCCAGCAGTTTAAGTGAACTGAAGACCCAGTACTTC. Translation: CASSLSELKTQYF.

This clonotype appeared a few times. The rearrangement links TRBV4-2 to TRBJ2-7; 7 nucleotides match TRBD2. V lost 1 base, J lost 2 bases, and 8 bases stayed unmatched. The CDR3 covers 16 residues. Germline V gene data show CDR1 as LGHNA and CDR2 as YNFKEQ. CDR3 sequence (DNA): TGTGCCAGCAGCCAAGTCGCAGCTAGCGGAACCTACGAGCAGTACTTC. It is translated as CASSQVAASGTYEQYF.

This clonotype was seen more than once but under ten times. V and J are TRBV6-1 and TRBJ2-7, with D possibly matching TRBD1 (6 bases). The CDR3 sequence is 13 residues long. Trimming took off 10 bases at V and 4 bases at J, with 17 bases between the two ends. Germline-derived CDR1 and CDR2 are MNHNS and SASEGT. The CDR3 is CATSPGQGYEQYF. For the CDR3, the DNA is TGTGCCACCTCCCCGGGACAAGGTTACGAGCAGTACTTC.

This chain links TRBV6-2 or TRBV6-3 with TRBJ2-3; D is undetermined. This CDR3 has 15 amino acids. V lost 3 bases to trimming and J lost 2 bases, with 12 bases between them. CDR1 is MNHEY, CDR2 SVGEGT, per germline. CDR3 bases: TGTGCCAGCAGTTATAGGGTCCTTACCACAGATACGCAGTATTTT. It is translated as CASSYRVLTTDTQYF.

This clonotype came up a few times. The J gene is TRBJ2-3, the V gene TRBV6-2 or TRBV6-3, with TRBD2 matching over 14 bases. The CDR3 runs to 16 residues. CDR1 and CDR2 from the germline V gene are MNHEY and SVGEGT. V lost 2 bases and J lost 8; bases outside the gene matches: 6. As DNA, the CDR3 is TGTGCCAGCAGTTACCCCGGACTAGCGGGAGGACGTACGCAGTATTTT. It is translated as CASSYPGLAGGRTQYF.

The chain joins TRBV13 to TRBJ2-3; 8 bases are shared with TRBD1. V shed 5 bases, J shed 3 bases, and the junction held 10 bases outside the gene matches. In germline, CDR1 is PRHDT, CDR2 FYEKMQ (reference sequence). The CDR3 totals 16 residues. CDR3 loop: CASSRQWTGSTDTQYF. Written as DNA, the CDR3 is TGTGCCAGCAGCCGACAATGGACAGGGTCGACAGATACGCAGTATTTT.

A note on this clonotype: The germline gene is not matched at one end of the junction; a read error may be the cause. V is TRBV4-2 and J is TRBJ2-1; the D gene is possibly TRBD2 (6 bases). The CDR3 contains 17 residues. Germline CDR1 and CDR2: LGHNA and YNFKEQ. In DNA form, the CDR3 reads TGTGCCAGCAGCCAATTTTATGCGGTAGCGGTATACAATGAGCGGTTCTTC. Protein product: CASSQFYAVAVYNERFF.

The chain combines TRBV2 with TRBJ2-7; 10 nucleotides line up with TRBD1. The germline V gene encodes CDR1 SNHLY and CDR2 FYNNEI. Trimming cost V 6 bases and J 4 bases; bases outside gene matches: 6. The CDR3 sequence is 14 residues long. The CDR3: CASRIRQGAYEQYF. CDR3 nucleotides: TGTGCCAGCAGAATCAGACAGGGGGCATACGAGCAGTACTTC.

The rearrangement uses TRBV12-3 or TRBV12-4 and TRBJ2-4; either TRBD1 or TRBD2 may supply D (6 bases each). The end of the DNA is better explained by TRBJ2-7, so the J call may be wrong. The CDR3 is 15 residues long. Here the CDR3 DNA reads TGTGCCGGCGGGAATACAGGACAGCCGGTCAACGAGCAGTACTTC. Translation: CAGGNTGQPVNEQYF.

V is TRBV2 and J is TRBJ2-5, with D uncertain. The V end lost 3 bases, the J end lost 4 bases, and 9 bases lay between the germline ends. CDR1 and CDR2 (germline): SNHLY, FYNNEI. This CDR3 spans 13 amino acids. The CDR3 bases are TGTGCCAGCAGTGATAGGGAACGAGAGACCCAGTACTTC. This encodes CASSDRERETQYF.

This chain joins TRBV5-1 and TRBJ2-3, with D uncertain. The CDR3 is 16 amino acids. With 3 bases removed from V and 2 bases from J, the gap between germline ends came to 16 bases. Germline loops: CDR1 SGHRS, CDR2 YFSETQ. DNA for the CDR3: TGCGCCAGCAGCTCCCATTCCGGGCAAAACACAGATACGCAGTATTTT. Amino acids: CASSSHSGQNTDTQYF.